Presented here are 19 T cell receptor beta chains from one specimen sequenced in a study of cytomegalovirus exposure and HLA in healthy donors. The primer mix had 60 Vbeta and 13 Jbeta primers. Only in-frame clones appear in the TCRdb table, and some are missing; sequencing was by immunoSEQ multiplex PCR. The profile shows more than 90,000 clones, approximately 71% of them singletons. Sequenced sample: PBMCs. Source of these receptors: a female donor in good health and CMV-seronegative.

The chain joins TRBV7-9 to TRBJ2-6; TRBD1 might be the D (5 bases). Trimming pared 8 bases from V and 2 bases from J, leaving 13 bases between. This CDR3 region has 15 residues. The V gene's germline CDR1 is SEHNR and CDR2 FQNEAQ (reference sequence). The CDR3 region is CASEDTTPGANVLTF. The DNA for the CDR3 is TGTGCCAGCGAGGACACGACACCTGGGGCCAACGTCCTGACTTTC.

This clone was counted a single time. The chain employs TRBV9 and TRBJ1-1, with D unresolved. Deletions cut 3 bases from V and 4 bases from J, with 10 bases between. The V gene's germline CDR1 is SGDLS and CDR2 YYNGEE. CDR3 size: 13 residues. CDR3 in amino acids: CASSAAGSTEAFF. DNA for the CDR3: TGTGCCAGCAGCGCCGCGGGGAGCACTGAAGCTTTCTTT.

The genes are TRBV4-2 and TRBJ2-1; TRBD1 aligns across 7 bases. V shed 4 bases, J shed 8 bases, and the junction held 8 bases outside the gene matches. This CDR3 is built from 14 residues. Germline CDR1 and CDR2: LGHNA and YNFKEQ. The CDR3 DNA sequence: TGTGCCAGCAGCCCGACGACAGGGAGTGATGAGCAGTTCTTC. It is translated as CASSPTTGSDEQFF.

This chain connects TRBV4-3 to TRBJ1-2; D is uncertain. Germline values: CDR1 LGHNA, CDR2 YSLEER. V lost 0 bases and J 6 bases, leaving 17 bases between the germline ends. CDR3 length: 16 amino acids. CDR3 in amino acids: CASSQDGQAANDGYTF. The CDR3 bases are TGCGCCAGCAGCCAAGATGGGCAGGCAGCCAACGATGGCTACACCTTC.

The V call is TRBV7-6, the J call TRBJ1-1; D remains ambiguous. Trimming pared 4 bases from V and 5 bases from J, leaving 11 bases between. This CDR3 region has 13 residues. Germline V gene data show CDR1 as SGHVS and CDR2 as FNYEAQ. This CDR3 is CASSSAGGTEAFF. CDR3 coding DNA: TGTGCCAGCAGCTCCGCGGGAGGGACTGAAGCTTTCTTT.

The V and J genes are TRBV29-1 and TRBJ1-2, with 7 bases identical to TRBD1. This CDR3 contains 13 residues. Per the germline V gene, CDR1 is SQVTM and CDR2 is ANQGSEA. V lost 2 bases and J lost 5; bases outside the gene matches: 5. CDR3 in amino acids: CSVERGLKYGYTF. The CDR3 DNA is TGCAGCGTTGAAAGGGGGCTAAAGTATGGCTACACCTTC.

CDR3 region: CAGASGTGRTGELFF. As DNA, the CDR3 is TGTGCCGGCGCCTCCGGGACAGGGCGAACCGGGGAGCTGTTTTTT. The chain couples TRBV6-5 to TRBJ2-2, with 9 bases that match TRBD1. The CDR3 consists of 15 residues. Germline CDR1 is MNHEY and CDR2 is SVGAGI. Trimming at V came to 11 bases and at J to 5 bases, leaving 12 bases not matched to a gene.

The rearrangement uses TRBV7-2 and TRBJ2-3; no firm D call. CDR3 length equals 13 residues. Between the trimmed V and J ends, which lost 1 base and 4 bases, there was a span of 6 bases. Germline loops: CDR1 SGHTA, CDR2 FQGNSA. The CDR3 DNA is TGTGCCAGCAGCTTAGAGCAGGCAGATACGCAGTATTTT. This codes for CASSLEQADTQYF.

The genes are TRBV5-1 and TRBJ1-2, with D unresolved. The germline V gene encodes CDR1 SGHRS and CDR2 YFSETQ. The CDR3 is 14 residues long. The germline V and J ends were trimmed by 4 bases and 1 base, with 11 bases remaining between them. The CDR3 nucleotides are TGCGCCAGCAGCCCCGAGAACGTTAACTATGGCTACACCTTC. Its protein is CASSPENVNYGYTF.

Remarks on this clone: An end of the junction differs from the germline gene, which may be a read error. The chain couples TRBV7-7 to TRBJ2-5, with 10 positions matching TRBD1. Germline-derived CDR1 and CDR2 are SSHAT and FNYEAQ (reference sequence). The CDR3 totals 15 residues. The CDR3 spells CASSLDRDRGETQYF. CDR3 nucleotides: TGTGCTAGCAGCTTAGACCGGGACAGGGGAGAGACCCAGTACTTC.

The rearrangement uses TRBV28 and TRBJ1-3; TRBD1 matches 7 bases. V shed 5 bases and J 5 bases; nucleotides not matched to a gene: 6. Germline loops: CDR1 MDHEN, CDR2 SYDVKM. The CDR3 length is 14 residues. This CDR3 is CASSDGQARNTIYF. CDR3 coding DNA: TGTGCCAGCAGTGACGGACAGGCCCGAAACACCATATATTTT.

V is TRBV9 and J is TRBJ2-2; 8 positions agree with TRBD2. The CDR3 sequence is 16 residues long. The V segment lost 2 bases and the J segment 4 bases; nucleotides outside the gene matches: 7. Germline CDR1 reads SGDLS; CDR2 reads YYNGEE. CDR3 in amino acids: CASSVSGGGFTGELFF. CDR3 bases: TGTGCCAGCAGCGTGAGCGGGGGTGGATTCACCGGGGAGCTGTTTTTT.

Here the CDR3 DNA reads TGTGCCAGCAGCCTACAGGGTTCACCCCTCCACTTT. Translation gives CASSLQGSPLHF. The gene calls are TRBV5-6 and TRBJ1-6; weak D call: TRBD1 (6 bases). Germline V lookup: CDR1 SGHDT, CDR2 YYEEEE. This CDR3 contains 12 residues. With 4 bases removed from V and 9 bases from J, the gap between germline ends came to 8 bases.

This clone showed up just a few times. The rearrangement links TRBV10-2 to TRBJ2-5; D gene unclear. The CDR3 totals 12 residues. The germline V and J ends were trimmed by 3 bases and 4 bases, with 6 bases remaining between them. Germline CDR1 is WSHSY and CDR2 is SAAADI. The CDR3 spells CASSDNSETQYF. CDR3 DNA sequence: TGCGCCAGCAGTGACAACTCAGAGACCCAGTACTTC.

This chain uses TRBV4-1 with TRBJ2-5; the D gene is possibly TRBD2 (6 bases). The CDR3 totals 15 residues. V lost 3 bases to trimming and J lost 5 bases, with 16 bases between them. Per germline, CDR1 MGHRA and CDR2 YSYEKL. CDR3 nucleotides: TGCGCCAGCAGCCATCCCGGGACTTTGGGCGAGACCCAGTACTTC. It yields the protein CASSHPGTLGETQYF.

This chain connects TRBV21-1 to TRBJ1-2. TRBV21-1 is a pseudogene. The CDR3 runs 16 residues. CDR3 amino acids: CASSTRTTYANYGYTF. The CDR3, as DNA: TGTGCCAGCAGCACAAGAACCACCTATGCTAACTATGGCTACACCTTC.

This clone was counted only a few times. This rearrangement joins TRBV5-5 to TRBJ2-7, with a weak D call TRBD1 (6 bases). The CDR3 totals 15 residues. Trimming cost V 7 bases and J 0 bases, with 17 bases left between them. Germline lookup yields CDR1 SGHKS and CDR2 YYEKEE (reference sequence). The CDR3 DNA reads TGTGCCAGCTCTCACCAACAGGGTCCCTCCTACGAGCAGTACTTC. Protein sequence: CASSHQQGPSYEQYF.

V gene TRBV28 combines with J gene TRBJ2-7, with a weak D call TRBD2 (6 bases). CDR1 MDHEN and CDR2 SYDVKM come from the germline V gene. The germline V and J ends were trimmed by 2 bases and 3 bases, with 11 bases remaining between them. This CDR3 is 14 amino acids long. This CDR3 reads CASSLPGTGYEQYF. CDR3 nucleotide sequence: TGTGCCAGCAGTTTACCCGGGACTGGCTACGAGCAGTACTTC.

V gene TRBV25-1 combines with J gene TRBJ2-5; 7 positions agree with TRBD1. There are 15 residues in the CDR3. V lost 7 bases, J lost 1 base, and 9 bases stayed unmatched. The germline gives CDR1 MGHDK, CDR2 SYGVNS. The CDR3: CASMELGQPQETQYF. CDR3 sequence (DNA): TGTGCCAGCATGGAATTGGGACAGCCCCAAGAGACCCAGTACTTC. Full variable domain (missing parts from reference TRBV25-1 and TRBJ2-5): EADIYQTPRYLVIGTGKKITLECSQTMGHDKMYWYQQDPGMELHLIHYSYGVNSTEKGDLSSESTVSRIRTEHFPLTLESARPSHTSQYLCASMELGQPQETQYFGPGTRLLVL.